This TCR beta chain appears in the sequencing data of a study of cytomegalovirus exposure and HLA in healthy donors. Findings of the study overall: Only CMV serostatus was available as immune exposure information.

Trimming stripped 6 bases from V and 3 bases from J, with 14 bases between. Germline CDR1 MRHNA, CDR2 SNTAGT. This CDR3 is 14 amino acids long. A note on this clone: Antigen unknown.

PCR employed 60 Vbeta and 13 Jbeta primers. Sequencing was performed with immunoSEQ multiplex PCR; in TCRdb, only in-frame clones are kept and a portion is missing. The repertoire holds fewer than 130,000 clones, with more than 60% as singletons. This TCR was sampled from a man aged 30 to 39 in good health and CMV-seropositive. The sequenced sample consisted of PBMCs. This chain uses TRBV6-4 with TRBJ1-2; a possible D gene is TRBD1 (5 bases). Here the CDR3 DNA reads TGTGCCAGCAGCGCAAATTGGGGCGACTATGGCTACACCTTC. Translating it yields CASSANWGDYGYTF.